This TCR beta chain was captured by sequencing in a study of neurological immune-mediated disorders (dated by TCRdb to between 2019 and 2020). In the study overall: Peripheral blood TCR-beta repertoires from HTLV-I-associated myelopathy (HAM/TSP) patients, multiple sclerosis patients and healthy controls were compared by UMI-based sequencing. Alongside PBMC samples, the set of 106 TCR-beta libraries contained longitudinal samples, technical triplicates, and paired CD4+ and CD8+ T-cell subsets that had been sorted. The cohort included about 70 subjects: some 15 with HAM/TSP, around 34 with multiple sclerosis, and around 20 healthy controls.

To synthesize cDNA, template-switch 5'RACE was performed with a primer carrying a 10-nucleotide random unique molecular identifier so that each TCR transcript was tagged. Every sequencing run covered 15-18 subjects and yielded more than 180 million TCR-beta sequences. The RNeasy kit was used to extract total RNA. TCR-beta VDJ regions were amplified with primers for the TCR constant region and the 5'RACE anchor, using the KAPA Real-time Library Amplification kit. A first PCR added sample indexes and Illumina adaptors, after which a second PCR increased the library yield. After purification with Ampure beads, the TCR product of roughly 650 bp was size-selected on a 2% E-gel SizeSelection system. Before pooling, library quality was checked on a Bioanalyzer, concentration was measured with Qubit, and libraries were quantified with the Kapa Library Quantification kit. Libraries were sequenced paired-end 2 x 150 bp on an Illumina HiSeq 2500. To increase sequence diversity, roughly 24-32% phiX was spiked into each library pool. In the paper's pipeline: The quality-filtered reads were processed with the UMI-based MiGEC pipeline, whose error correction step removed more than 80% of the raw TCR sequences. VDJ genes were aligned to IMGT germline references, and clonotypes were defined by unique CDR3 amino acid sequence plus V-J genes. VDJtools evaluated clonal expansion, Shannon diversity and CDR3 relatedness (CalcPairwiseDistances, ClusterSamples); CLCbio workbench built phylogenetic trees. Expanded clones were defined as having at least 8 unique UMIs, based on coefficient-of-variation modelling across technical triplicates. TCRdb cleaned the public reads at Q25 with fastp, built clones with MiXCR and kept in-frame beta chains. When rows share a CDR3 protein, they turn into one entry using the most common DNA and genes. These V and J calls are TCRdb output, not the study's own analysis. This sample has 50,000 to 75,000 distinct CDR3 sequences in its table, and about an eighth of those were observed once. Clones ranked in the top ten supply approximately 11% of the sample.

General findings and caveats noted by the study authors: TCR clonal expansion was highest in HAM/TSP patients and lowest in MS patients, with MS patients falling below even healthy controls. No identical CDR3 amino acid sequences were shared among expanded clones across subjects, suggesting private TCR-beta repertoires in all groups.

For the unsorted PBMC libraries, 2 million PBMCs were stored in RNAlater at -80 degrees C until RNA extraction and were used to generate the libraries. Peripheral blood was subjected to Ficoll-Hypaque density gradient centrifugation to isolate PBMCs, which were then cryopreserved in liquid nitrogen. With respect to this clonotype: Its recognized antigen is unknown. One base away there is no much larger clone; base qualities are not given.

The CDR3 measures 16 amino acids from cysteine to phenylalanine. The retained sequence is limited to the CDR3, 48 bases, with the frame set at the first base. From V the trimming removes 8 bases and from J it removes 0 bases, while the gene matches leave 10 bases of the junction unaccounted for. In the germline V gene, CDR1 corresponds to SNHLY and CDR2 to FYNNEI. The TCR sequence derives from an older woman with HTLV-1-associated myelopathy (HAM/TSP). The chain uses TRBV2 and TRBJ2-3, with TRBD1 identical over 8 junction bases. The sample was PBMCs. This receptor has the CDR3 CASSLSGGPSTDTQYF. The DNA reads TGTGCCAGCTCCCTATCAGGGGGCCCTAGCACAGATACGCAGTATTTT.